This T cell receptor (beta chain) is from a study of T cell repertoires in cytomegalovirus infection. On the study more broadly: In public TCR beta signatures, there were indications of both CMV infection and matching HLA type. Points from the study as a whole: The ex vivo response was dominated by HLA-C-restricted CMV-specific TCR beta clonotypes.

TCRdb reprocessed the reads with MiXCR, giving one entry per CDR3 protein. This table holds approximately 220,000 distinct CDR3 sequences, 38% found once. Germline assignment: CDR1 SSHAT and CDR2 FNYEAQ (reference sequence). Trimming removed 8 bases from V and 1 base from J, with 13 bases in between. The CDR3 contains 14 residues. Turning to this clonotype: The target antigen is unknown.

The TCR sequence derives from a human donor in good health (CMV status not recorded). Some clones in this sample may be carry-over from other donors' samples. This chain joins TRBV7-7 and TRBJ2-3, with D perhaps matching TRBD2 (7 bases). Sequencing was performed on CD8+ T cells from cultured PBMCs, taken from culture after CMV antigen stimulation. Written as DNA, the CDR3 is TGTGCCAGCCTCTTAGGGGGGGGCACAGATACGCAGTATTTT. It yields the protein CASLLGGGTDTQYF.